This T cell receptor (beta chain) was identified in a study of cytomegalovirus exposure and HLA in healthy donors. Germline V gene sequence: CDR1 MNHNS, CDR2 SASEGT. The CDR3 is made up of 14 amino acids. V lost 2 bases and J 7 bases, leaving 9 bases between the germline ends. Study-level points and caveats: Reports showed the classifier diagnosing cytomegalovirus status with high specificity and sensitivity. Approximately 17,000 TCR beta sequences were associated with HLA alleles at 0.05 false discovery rate in a later analysis.

Notes on this clone: Antigen: not known.

The PCR made use of 60 Vbeta and 13 Jbeta primers. Libraries were prepared by immunoSEQ multiplex PCR; TCRdb keeps only in-frame clonotypes and omits some of them. Here the sample spans some 200,000 clones, approximately 80% being singletons. The chain is built from TRBV6-1 and TRBJ1-6; no clear D gene. The TCR originated in a woman aged 45 to 65 in good health and CMV-seropositive. The material sequenced was PBMCs. In DNA form, the CDR3 reads TGTGCCAGCAGTGAACAATTGAGGAATTCACCCCTCCACTTT. Protein product: CASSEQLRNSPLHF.